The 25 T cell receptor beta chains below all came from one sample that was sequenced in a study of blood T cell repertoires in COVID-19. This table comes from immunoSEQ multiplex PCR, and its TCRdb copy is limited to in-frame clones, with some not included. The table shows roughly 150,000 clones, with roughly nine tenths occurring only once. The specimen sequenced was peripheral blood. Receptors originate from a human donor in a cohort sampled during active COVID-19.

In this sample, this clone turned up a few times. The chain uses TRBV7-3 and TRBJ2-3; TRBD2 agrees at 7 bases. Trimming at V came to 5 bases and at J to 1 base, leaving 6 bases not matched to a gene. Germline lookup yields CDR1 SGHTA and CDR2 FQGTGA. This CDR3 comprises 15 residues. The CDR3 sequence is CASSRTSDGTDTQYF. In DNA, the CDR3 is TGTGCCAGCAGCCGGACTAGTGATGGCACAGATACGCAGTATTTT.

The V gene is TRBV18, the J gene TRBJ2-2; TRBD2 agrees at 13 bases. Looked up from germline, CDR1 is KGHSH and CDR2 is LQKENI. After removal of 3 bases from V and 5 bases from J, the junction contained 0 bases not matched to a gene. The CDR3 runs to 15 residues. The CDR3 region is CASSPTSGRTGELFF. DNA for the CDR3: TGTGCCAGCTCACCGACTAGCGGGAGGACCGGGGAGCTGTTTTTT. Looking up the rest from reference TRBV18 and TRBJ2-2 gives the full variable domain: NAGVMQNPRHLVRRRGQEARLRCSPMKGHSHVYWYRQLPEEGLKFMVYLQKENIIDESGMPKERFSAEFPKEGPSILRIQQVVRGDSAAYFCASSPTSGRTGELFFGEGSRLTVL.

J is TRBJ2-7 and V is TRBV28; TRBD1 matches 10 bases. This CDR3 region has 15 residues. CDR1 is MDHEN, CDR2 SYDVKM, per germline. V lost 5 bases and J lost 5; bases outside the gene matches: 9. The CDR3 loop is CASSVPGTGEHEQYF. For the CDR3, the DNA is TGTGCCAGCAGTGTTCCCGGGACAGGGGAACACGAGCAGTACTTC.

The genes are TRBV27 and TRBJ2-7; D gene unclear. This CDR3 has 12 residues. The germline V and J ends were trimmed by 5 bases and 5 bases, with 10 bases remaining between them. CDR1 is MNHEY and CDR2 is SMNVEV in the germline V gene (reference sequence). In DNA form, the CDR3 reads TGTGCCAGCAGTCGGGTGGCGAACGAGCAGTACTTC. Its protein product is CASSRVANEQYF.

The chain joins TRBV6-1 to TRBJ2-7; TRBD2 matches 7 bases. Germline V gene sequence: CDR1 MNHNS, CDR2 SASEGT. J was trimmed by 2 bases and V by 1 base; bases with no gene match: 5. The CDR3 extends over 15 amino acids. The CDR3, as DNA: TGTGCCAGCAGTGAAGACTTAGCGGGCGCCTACGAGCAGTACTTC. This translates into CASSEDLAGAYEQYF.

The CDR3 is CASSPGDRGRFEAFF. CDR3 DNA: TGTGCCAGCTCACCTGGGGACAGGGGGCGGTTTGAAGCTTTCTTT. This chain connects TRBV18 to TRBJ1-1; 12 bases map to TRBD1. The CDR3 is made up of 15 amino acids. Germline lookup yields CDR1 KGHSH and CDR2 LQKENI. V lost 3 bases and J lost 7; bases outside the gene matches: 6.

The rearrangement joins TRBV10-3 to TRBJ1-2, with TRBD1 matching over 7 bases. The CDR3 is made up of 16 amino acids. The V gene end was trimmed by 1 base and the J gene end by 8 bases; junction bases not matched to a gene: 13. Germline V gives CDR1 ENHRY, CDR2 SYGVKD. CDR3 in amino acids: CAISEFTPWTGEGYTF. The CDR3 bases are TGTGCCATCAGTGAGTTCACCCCCTGGACAGGTGAAGGCTACACCTTC.

The chain is built from TRBV12-3 or TRBV12-4 and TRBJ2-4, with 8 bases aligning to TRBD1. This CDR3 region has 12 residues. The ends lost 6 bases at V and 7 bases at J; junction bases unmatched: 2. CDR3 bases: TGTGCCAGCAGCTCAGGGGGCAACATTCAGTACTTC. Translated: CASSSGGNIQYF.

This chain uses TRBV6-5 with TRBJ1-4; D might be TRBD1 (5 bases). The germline V and J ends were trimmed by 8 bases and 7 bases, with 14 bases remaining between them. CDR1 is MNHEY and CDR2 is SVGAGI in the germline V gene. The CDR3 is made up of 13 amino acids. In DNA, the CDR3 is TGTGCCAGCTTCGACAGTTTGGCTGAAAAACTGTTTTTT. This gives the protein CASFDSLAEKLFF.

The chain uses TRBV24-1 and TRBJ1-1, with 10 positions matching TRBD1. CDR3 size: 15 residues. Germline V lookup: CDR1 KGHDR, CDR2 SFDVKD. With V trimmed by 3 bases and J by 4 bases, 4 bases remained unmatched. For the CDR3, the DNA is TGTGCCACCAGTGATCCTCGGGACAGGGGCACTGAAGCTTTCTTT. Its translation is CATSDPRDRGTEAFF.

The genes are TRBV5-4 and TRBJ1-1; 7 bases are shared with TRBD1. The CDR3 is 14 amino acids. CDR1 is SGHNT and CDR2 is YYREEE in the germline V gene (reference sequence). V gave up 5 bases and J gave up 0 bases; unmatched junction bases: 4. For the CDR3, the DNA is TGTGCCAGCAGACCAGGGGGGATGAACACTGAAGCTTTCTTT. Its translation: CASRPGGMNTEAFF.

This clone has a handful of counts. One end of the junction fails to match germline, which may point to a read error. The chain links TRBV7-7 to TRBJ2-2, with 15 bases identical to TRBD2. There are 16 residues in the CDR3. CDR1 and CDR2 (germline): SSHAT, FNYEAQ (reference sequence). The CDR3 spells CASSPLGTSGRGELFF. For the CDR3, the DNA is TGTGCTAGCAGCCCTCTCGGGACTAGCGGGAGGGGGGAGCTGTTTTTT.

The chain employs TRBV2 and TRBJ1-6; tentative D call: TRBD1 (5 bases). The V and J ends lost 5 bases and 3 bases respectively, with 14 bases between them. Germline V gives CDR1 SNHLY, CDR2 FYNNEI. The CDR3 length is 16 residues. CDR3 nucleotides: TGTGCCAGCAGTATACGACAGAGTCGCTATAATTCACCCCTCCACTTT. This encodes CASSIRQSRYNSPLHF.

V is TRBV5-5 and J is TRBJ2-7; D is undetermined. Germline-derived CDR1 and CDR2 are SGHKS and YYEKEE (reference sequence). The length of the CDR3 is 14 residues. V lost 5 bases to trimming and J lost 1 base, with 13 bases between them. The CDR3 protein is CASRHMSASYEQYF. CDR3 DNA sequence: TGTGCCAGCAGGCACATGTCTGCTTCCTACGAGCAGTACTTC.

The chain recombines TRBV6-2 or TRBV6-3 with TRBJ2-5; the D gene is possibly TRBD1 (6 bases). Germline CDR1 and CDR2: MNHEY and SVGEGT. The V gene lost 5 bases and the J gene lost 4 bases, with 8 bases spanning the gap. CDR3 size: 12 residues. The CDR3 DNA follows: TGTGCCAGCAGTAGAGGGGGAGAGACCCAGTACTTC. As protein: CASSRGGETQYF.

The genes are TRBV2 and TRBJ2-7; no reliable D call. V was pared by 6 bases and J by 0 bases, with 6 bases between. CDR3 length equals 12 residues. Germline V gene data show CDR1 as SNHLY and CDR2 as FYNNEI. DNA of the CDR3: TGTGCCAGCAGCCCGAGCTCCTACGAGCAGTACTTC. Protein product: CASSPSSYEQYF.

This clone was detected only once. The V call is TRBV21-1, the J call TRBJ2-1; the D call TRBD2 from the table was never checked on the DNA. TRBV21-1 is recorded as a pseudogene. The CDR3 has 19 residues. CDR3 bases: TGTGCCAGCAGCAAAGCAACTAGCGGGGGCCCTAGCTCCTACAATGAGCAGTTCTTC. It yields the protein CASSKATSGGPSSYNEQFF.

The rearrangement joins TRBV7-8 to TRBJ1-5, with D perhaps matching TRBD1 (5 bases). Trimming left V 5 bases short and J 5 bases short, with 19 bases between. The V gene's germline CDR1 is SGHVS and CDR2 FQNEAQ. The CDR3 is made up of 16 amino acids. The CDR3 spells CASSARSRVLHQPQHF. In DNA form, the CDR3 reads TGTGCCAGCAGCGCCAGGTCCAGGGTACTCCATCAGCCCCAGCATTTT.

This chain connects TRBV7-8 to TRBJ2-7; 9 nucleotides line up with TRBD1. The germline V gene has CDR1 SGHVS and CDR2 FQNEAQ. The CDR3 totals 15 residues. With 3 bases clipped from V and 2 bases from J, the junction kept 5 bases outside the gene matches. CDR3 residues: CASSLGTGRPYEQYF. The CDR3 nucleotides read TGTGCCAGCAGCTTGGGGACAGGGAGGCCCTACGAGCAGTACTTC.

The chain couples TRBV28 to TRBJ2-7, with 8 bases lining up with TRBD1. The CDR3 contains 12 residues. The V gene's germline CDR1 is MDHEN and CDR2 SYDVKM. V shed 6 bases and J 7 bases; nucleotides not matched to a gene: 5. CDR3 protein: CASSRGLGEQYF. The CDR3 bases are TGTGCCAGCAGCAGGGGGCTTGGAGAGCAGTACTTC.

V and J are TRBV4-3 and TRBJ2-5; the match to TRBD2 covers 15 bases. Looked up from germline, CDR1 is LGHNA and CDR2 is YSLEER. The CDR3 has 16 residues. V was pared by 6 bases and J by 3 bases, with 5 bases of the junction left unmatched. In nucleotides, the CDR3 is TGCGCCAGCAGTCCCGGACTAGCGGGGGGGGAAGAGACCCAGTACTTC. Translated, it gives CASSPGLAGGEETQYF.

The chain carries TRBV5-1 and TRBJ1-6; D perhaps matches TRBD1 (5 bases). From germline, CDR1 is SGHRS and CDR2 YFSETQ. This CDR3 comprises 16 residues. V lost 0 bases to trimming and J lost 3 bases, with 10 bases between them. CDR3 DNA sequence: TGCGCCAGCAGCTTGGGGGGCGGCCACTATAATTCACCCCTCCACTTT. Translating gives CASSLGGGHYNSPLHF.

This CDR3 is CASSLRENRSYEQYF. CDR3 nucleotide sequence: TGTGCCAGCAGTTTAAGAGAGAACCGCTCCTACGAGCAGTACTTC. This chain connects TRBV27 to TRBJ2-7; the D is unclear. CDR3 size: 15 residues. Germline CDR1 MNHEY, CDR2 SMNVEV (reference sequence). V dropped 2 bases and J dropped 0 bases, with 11 bases sitting between them.

The chain couples TRBV9 to TRBJ2-3; perhaps TRBD2 as D (6 bases). Germline V gene data show CDR1 as SGDLS and CDR2 as YYNGEE. The CDR3 spans 16 residues. Trimming left V 0 bases short and J 1 base short, with 12 bases between. The CDR3 DNA reads as TGTGCCAGCAGCGTAGGGCAGGGCGGGGGCACAGATACGCAGTATTTT. Residues: CASSVGQGGGTDTQYF.

This rearrangement joins TRBV2 to TRBJ2-3; 12 bases agree with TRBD2. Germline CDR1 is SNHLY and CDR2 is FYNNEI. The junction had 5 bases not matched to a gene; V was cut back by 6 bases and J by 1 base. The CDR3 spans 16 residues. The CDR3 DNA follows: TGTGCCAGCAGGGTACCTAGCGGGGGGGGCACAGATACGCAGTATTTT. Its protein product is CASRVPSGGGTDTQYF.